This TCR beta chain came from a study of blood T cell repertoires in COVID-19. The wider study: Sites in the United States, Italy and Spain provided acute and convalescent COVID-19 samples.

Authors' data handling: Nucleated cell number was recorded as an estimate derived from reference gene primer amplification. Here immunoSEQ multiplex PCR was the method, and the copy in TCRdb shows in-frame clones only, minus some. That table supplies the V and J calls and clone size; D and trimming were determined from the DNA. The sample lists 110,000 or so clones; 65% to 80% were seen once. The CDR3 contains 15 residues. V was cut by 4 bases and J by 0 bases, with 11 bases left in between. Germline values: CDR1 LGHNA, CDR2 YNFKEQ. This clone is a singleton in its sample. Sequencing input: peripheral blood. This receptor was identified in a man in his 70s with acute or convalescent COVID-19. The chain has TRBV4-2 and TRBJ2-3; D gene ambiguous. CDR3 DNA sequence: TGTGCCAGCAGCCCTCTACCTGCCAGCACAGATACGCAGTATTTT. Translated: CASSPLPASTDTQYF.